The 8 T cell receptor beta chains below were found in one sample sequenced in a study of T cell responses to AZD1222 COVID-19 vaccine. Profiled with immunoSEQ multiplex PCR; TCRdb holds only in-frame clones, not every one. This repertoire shows about 78,000 clones, about nine tenths found once; its top ten account for 24%. Sequences were derived from peripheral blood, sampled on day 0 of AZD1222 vaccination. These TCRs come from an adult in good health.

This clone was detected once. The chain carries TRBV7-2 and TRBJ2-3; TRBD1 or TRBD2 may be the D gene (5 bases each). This CDR3 is 13 amino acids long. Trimming removed 5 bases from V and 6 bases from J, with 12 bases in between. Germline lookup yields CDR1 SGHTA and CDR2 FQGNSA. The CDR3 region is CASSEGLGDTQYF. The CDR3 nucleotides are TGTGCCAGCAGCGAGGGGCTCGGGGATACGCAGTATTTT.

The chain links TRBV3-1 (or the pseudogene TRBV3-2) to TRBJ2-7; a possible D gene is TRBD2 (7 bases). Deletions cut 1 base from V and 7 bases from J, with 14 bases between. The CDR3 is 14 residues long. Germline-derived CDR1 and CDR2 are LGHDT and YNNKEL (reference sequence). The CDR3 loop is CASSQAWGGQEQYF. The CDR3 coding sequence is TGTGCCAGCAGCCAAGCCTGGGGGGGGCAAGAGCAGTACTTC.

The rearrangement links TRBV6-5 to TRBJ2-1; D uncertain. The germline CDR1 and CDR2 sequences are MNHEY and SVGAGI. The CDR3 has 11 residues. Trimming took off 2 bases at V and 7 bases at J, with 3 bases between the two ends. For the CDR3, the DNA is TGTGCCAGCAGTTACGCTAATGAGCAGTTCTTC. Its protein product is CASSYANEQFF.

The genes are TRBV6-5 and TRBJ2-7; perhaps TRBD1 as D (6 bases). V shed 4 bases and J shed 7 bases, with 17 bases lying between them. The germline CDR1 and CDR2 sequences are MNHEY and SVGAGI. The CDR3 has 14 residues. CDR3: CASSSTSQGWEQYF. The DNA for the CDR3 is TGTGCCAGCAGTTCTACTTCACAGGGTTGGGAGCAGTACTTC.

The chain recombines TRBV5-6 with TRBJ2-1; D remains unclear. CDR1 and CDR2 from the germline V gene are SGHDT and YYEEEE. The CDR3 is made up of 16 amino acids. Trimming took off 3 bases at V and 0 bases at J, with 13 bases between the two ends. Here the CDR3 DNA reads TGTGCCAGCAGCTCTCCTAGTAACCCCTCCTACAATGAGCAGTTCTTC. Protein product: CASSSPSNPSYNEQFF.

This sequence joins TRBV19 and TRBJ1-5, with D maybe TRBD1 (6 bases). V lost 8 bases and J lost 0, with 17 bases in between. The germline V gene has CDR1 LNHDA and CDR2 SQIVND (reference sequence). There are 16 residues in the CDR3. Written as DNA, the CDR3 is TGTGCCAGTCAAATTGGGGGGGCTGTTAGCAATCAGCCCCAGCATTTT. Residues: CASQIGGAVSNQPQHF.

The rearrangement uses TRBV24-1 and TRBJ2-5; D gene uncertain. Trimming stripped 9 bases from V and 1 base from J, with 11 bases between. The CDR3 sequence is 13 residues long. Germline CDR1 reads KGHDR; CDR2 reads SFDVKD. In DNA, the CDR3 is TGTGCCACCCGAGAGGACGGCCAAGAGACCCAGTACTTC. Protein product: CATREDGQETQYF.

The chain links TRBV4-1 to TRBJ2-3, with 7 nucleotides matching TRBD2. The CDR3 contains 17 residues. Germline CDR1 MGHRA, CDR2 YSYEKL. Losses at the gene ends were 4 bases for V and 6 bases for J; bases not matched to a gene: 16. CDR3 sequence reads: CASSLIAGGSLVDTQYF. CDR3 sequence (DNA): TGCGCCAGCAGCCTGATAGCCGGGGGGTCGCTCGTCGATACGCAGTATTTT.